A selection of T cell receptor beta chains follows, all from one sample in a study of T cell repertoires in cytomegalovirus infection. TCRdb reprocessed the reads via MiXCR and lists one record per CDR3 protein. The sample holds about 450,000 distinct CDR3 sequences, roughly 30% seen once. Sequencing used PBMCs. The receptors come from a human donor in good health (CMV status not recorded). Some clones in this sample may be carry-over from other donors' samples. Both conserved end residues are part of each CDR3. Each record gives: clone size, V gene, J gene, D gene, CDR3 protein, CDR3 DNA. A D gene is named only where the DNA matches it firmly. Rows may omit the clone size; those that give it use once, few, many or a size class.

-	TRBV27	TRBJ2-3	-	CASGFSTDTQYF	TGTGCCAGCGGGTTTAGCACAGATACGCAGTATTTT
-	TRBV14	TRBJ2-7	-	CASSGRDKTYEQYF	TGTGCCAGCAGCGGCCGGGACAAAACCTACGAGCAGTACTTC
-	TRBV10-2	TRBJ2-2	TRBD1	CASSESDRATGELFF	TGCGCCAGCAGTGAGTCAGACAGGGCCACCGGGGAGCTGTTTTTT
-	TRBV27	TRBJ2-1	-	CASGRYHNEQFF	TGTGCCAGCGGGCGGTACCACAATGAGCAGTTCTTC
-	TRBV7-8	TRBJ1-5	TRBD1	CASSKMTGPHQPQHF	TGTGCCAGCAGCAAAATGACAGGGCCGCATCAGCCCCAGCATTTT
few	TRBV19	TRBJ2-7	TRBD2	CASSPAGLAVYEQYF	TGTGCCAGTAGTCCTGCCGGACTAGCGGTCTACGAGCAGTACTTC
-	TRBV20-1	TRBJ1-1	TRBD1	CSARVEGANTEAFF	TGCAGTGCTAGAGTTGAGGGGGCGAACACTGAAGCTTTCTTT
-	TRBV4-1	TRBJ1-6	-	CASSQDGDLVYLLQF	TGCGCCAGCAGCCAAGACGGCGACCTTGTCTATCTCCTCCAATTT
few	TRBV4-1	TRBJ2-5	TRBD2	CASSQEWATSGTTQETQYF	TGCGCCAGCAGCCAAGAGTGGGCAACTAGCGGGACCACCCAAGAGACCCAGTACTTC
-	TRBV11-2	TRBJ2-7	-	CASSLDQGRVRPEQYF	TGTGCCAGCAGCTTAGATCAGGGCCGTGTTAGACCCGAGCAGTACTTC
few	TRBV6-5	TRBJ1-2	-	CASSYSANPRDGGYTF	TGTGCCAGCAGTTACTCCGCGAATCCCCGTGATGGGGGCTACACCTTC
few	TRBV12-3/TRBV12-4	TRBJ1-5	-	CASSLGAASNQPQHF	TGTGCCAGCAGTTTAGGGGCAGCCAGCAATCAGCCCCAGCATTTT